These 7 T cell receptor beta chains share one sample of origin, sequenced in a study of PD-1 blockade in classical Hodgkin lymphoma. Relapses following autologous stem cell transplantation were seen in all patients, with brentuximab vedotin exposure varying. TCRdb's copy holds only in-frame clones and misses some; the assay was immunoSEQ multiplex PCR. The profile shows around 19,000 clones, roughly 85% of them singletons. The sample in question was peripheral blood mononuclear cells (PBMCs), obtained before the second cycle of nivolumab. The origin of the receptors is a human donor with classical Hodgkin lymphoma.

The chain combines TRBV5-1 with TRBJ1-5, with 9 bases that match TRBD1. Per the germline V gene, CDR1 is SGHRS and CDR2 is YFSETQ. V lost 4 bases, J lost 1 base, and 3 bases stayed unmatched. This CDR3 contains 15 residues. The CDR3 loop reads CASSEQGASNQPQHF. The CDR3 bases are TGCGCCAGCAGCGAACAGGGGGCGAGCAATCAGCCCCAGCATTTT.

CDR3 protein: CASSLGGRNSDEQFF. The CDR3 nucleotides read TGCGCCAGCAGCTTGGGAGGGAGAAACAGCGATGAGCAGTTCTTC. The V and J genes are TRBV5-1 and TRBJ2-1, with D perhaps TRBD2 (5 bases). The CDR3 has 15 residues. Trimming removed 0 bases at V and 8 bases at J, with 15 bases between. Looked up from germline, CDR1 is SGHRS and CDR2 is YFSETQ.

The chain employs TRBV5-5 and TRBJ2-1; a possible D gene is TRBD1 (7 bases). The germline V and J ends were trimmed by 3 bases and 4 bases, with 14 bases remaining between them. The germline CDR1 and CDR2 sequences are SGHKS and YYEKEE (reference sequence). This CDR3 contains 15 residues. CDR3 sequence reads: CASSSGDSRYNEQFF. The CDR3 coding sequence is TGTGCCAGCAGCTCGGGGGACAGCCGGTACAATGAGCAGTTCTTC. Full variable domain (outside the CDR3, taken from reference TRBV5-5 and TRBJ2-1): DAGVTQSPTHLIKTRGQQVTLRCSPISGHKSVSWYQQVLGQGPQFIFQYYEKEERGRGNFPDRFSARQFPNYSSELNVNALLLGDSALYLCASSSGDSRYNEQFFGPGTRLTVL.

The chain joins TRBV7-9 to TRBJ1-4, with D possibly matching TRBD1 (5 bases). CDR3 size: 15 residues. V was shortened by 1 base and J by 7 bases, with 13 bases between the two germline ends. Germline V gives CDR1 SEHNR, CDR2 FQNEAQ (reference sequence). The CDR3 region is CASSLDRTRLEKLFF. The CDR3 region has the DNA TGTGCCAGCAGCTTAGATCGGACAAGACTTGAAAAACTGTTTTTT.

The rearrangement links TRBV5-1 to TRBJ1-4; 10 bases line up with TRBD1. Per the germline V gene, CDR1 is SGHRS and CDR2 is YFSETQ. The CDR3 length is 14 residues. After removal of 4 bases from V and 8 bases from J, the junction contained 5 bases not matched to a gene. CDR3 sequence reads: CASSAGQGREKLFF. In DNA, the CDR3 is TGCGCCAGCAGCGCGGGACAGGGGAGGGAAAAACTGTTTTTT.

The V and J genes are TRBV19 and TRBJ2-7, with D perhaps matching TRBD1 (6 bases). V lost 0 bases to trimming and J lost 4 bases, with 7 bases between them. This CDR3 comprises 13 residues. Germline assignment: CDR1 LNHDA and CDR2 SQIVND (reference sequence). CDR3 nucleotides: TGTGCCAGTAGTATAGAGGACAGTTACGAGCAGTACTTC. Its translation: CASSIEDSYEQYF.

J is TRBJ2-5 and V is TRBV6-6; D tentatively fits TRBD1 or TRBD2 (5 bases each). This CDR3 region has 14 residues. V was trimmed by 7 bases and J by 4 bases, leaving 16 bases between them. Looked up from germline, CDR1 is MNHNY and CDR2 is SVGAGI (reference sequence). The CDR3 DNA sequence: TGTGCCAGCACCAGAGGGGCACTAGGAGAGACCCAGTACTTC. Its translation: CASTRGALGETQYF.